Listed below are T cell receptor beta chains from one sample, sequenced in a study of cytomegalovirus exposure and HLA in healthy donors. The table came from immunoSEQ multiplex PCR; TCRdb's copy has only in-frame clones and leaves some out. The data hold 20,000 to 30,000 clones, with just under 80% observed a single time. The sample comprised PBMCs. These receptors originate from a male donor in good health and CMV-seronegative. CDR3s include the opening cysteine and the closing phenylalanine or tryptophan. The D gene is left open where the match is weak. Clone size appears in some rows only: once, few, many, or a class for an expanded clone.

TRBV7-9	-	TRBJ2-7	-	CSSSLGHPSYEQYF	TGTTCCAGCAGCTTGGGACACCCTTCCTACGAGCAGTACTTC
TRBV7-9	TRBD2	TRBJ2-7	-	CASSPGSGVFEQYF	TGTGCCAGCAGCCCCGGTAGCGGGGTTTTCGAGCAGTACTTC
TRBV9	-	TRBJ2-7	-	CASSVQDSRPSYEQYF	TGTGCCAGCAGCGTACAGGACTCCCGGCCTTCTTACGAGCAGTACTTC
TRBV6-5	TRBD1	TRBJ1-5	-	CASSLGTGNQPQHF	TGTGCCAGCAGTCTAGGGACAGGGAATCAGCCCCAGCATTTT
TRBV7-9	-	TRBJ2-3	-	CASSFSRFGTDTQYF	TGTGCCAGCAGCTTTTCGAGGTTCGGCACAGATACGCAGTATTTT
TRBV6-1	-	TRBJ2-6	-	CASSERTRSGANVLTF	TGTGCCAGCAGTGAAAGGACTCGCTCTGGGGCCAACGTCCTGACTTTC
TRBV7-2	-	TRBJ1-5	-	CASSAQGSGYSNQPQHF	TGTGCCAGCAGCGCACAAGGATCGGGTTATAGCAATCAGCCCCAGCATTTT
TRBV5-1	-	TRBJ2-2	-	CASSLPVGKEETGELFF	TGCGCCAGCAGCTTGCCTGTTGGCAAGGAGGAGACCGGGGAGCTGTTTTTT
TRBV30	TRBD1	TRBJ1-1	few	CAWRRQGSTEAFF	TGTGCCTGGAGAAGACAGGGGAGCACTGAAGCTTTCTTT
TRBV27	-	TRBJ2-3	-	CASSQGQGGGTDTQYF	TGTGCCAGCAGCCAGGGCCAGGGGGGCGGCACAGATACGCAGTATTTT
TRBV9	-	TRBJ2-7	-	CASSATGGVHEQYF	TGTGCCAGCAGCGCTACAGGGGGGGTACACGAGCAGTACTTC
TRBV2	TRBD1	TRBJ2-3	-	CASQGQGYTDTQYF	TGTGCCAGCCAGGGACAGGGATACACAGATACGCAGTATTTT
TRBV2	-	TRBJ2-3	-	CASSYTDTQYF	TGTGCCAGCAGTTACACAGATACGCAGTATTTT
TRBV7-9	-	TRBJ1-2	-	CASSLGQDGYGYTF	TGTGCCAGCAGCTTAGGACAGGATGGCTATGGCTACACCTTC
TRBV18	TRBD1	TRBJ2-7	-	CASSPGQASYEQYF	TGTGCCAGCTCACCTGGACAGGCCTCGTACGAGCAGTACTTC
TRBV5-1	TRBD2	TRBJ2-5	-	CASSLTGTSEETQYF	TGCGCCAGCAGCTTGACCGGGACTAGCGAAGAGACCCAGTACTTC
TRBV28	-	TRBJ2-2	-	CASGGAGTGELFF	TGTGCCAGCGGGGGGGCCGGCACCGGGGAGCTGTTTTTT
TRBV29-1	-	TRBJ1-2	-	CSVADGGDYGYTF	TGCAGCGTTGCAGACGGCGGGGACTATGGCTACACCTTC
TRBV5-6	TRBD2	TRBJ2-7	-	CASSRRLAGGQTYEQYF	TGTGCCAGCAGCCGCCGACTAGCGGGGGGCCAGACCTACGAGCAGTACTTC
TRBV6-5	TRBD1	TRBJ1-1	-	CASSYNRGNTEAFF	TGTGCCAGCAGTTACAACAGGGGGAACACTGAAGCTTTCTTT
TRBV6-1	TRBD1	TRBJ1-5	-	CASSVGQGLNSNQPQHF	TGTGCCAGCAGTGTAGGACAGGGGCTAAATAGCAATCAGCCCCAGCATTTT
TRBV5-1	-	TRBJ1-6	-	CASHRDRDSPLHF	TGCGCCAGCCACCGGGATAGAGATTCACCCCTCCACTTT
TRBV28	TRBD2	TRBJ2-2	-	CASSRTSDPANTGELFF	TGTGCCAGCAGTAGGACTAGCGATCCTGCGAACACCGGGGAGCTGTTTTTT
TRBV5-5	-	TRBJ1-1	-	CASSLTGLVSEAFF	TGTGCCAGCAGCTTAACAGGTCTAGTCTCTGAAGCTTTCTTT
TRBV7-2	-	TRBJ1-4	few	CASSLTRDGEKLFF	TGTGCCAGCAGCTTGACACGGGATGGTGAAAAACTGTTTTTT
TRBV7-6	-	TRBJ1-3	-	CASSEDWLVTSNTIYF	TGTGCCAGCAGCGAGGACTGGCTGGTCACTTCTAACACCATATATTTT
TRBV28	-	TRBJ1-4	-	CASSTGSKNEKLFF	TGTGCCAGCAGTACCGGGAGTAAGAATGAAAAACTGTTTTTT
TRBV11-1	-	TRBJ1-1	-	CASSQDIMNTEAFF	TGTGCCAGCAGCCAGGATATTATGAACACTGAAGCTTTCTTT
TRBV10-3	-	TRBJ2-2	-	CAINDANTGELFF	TGTGCCATCAATGACGCGAACACCGGGGAGCTGTTTTTT
TRBV15	-	TRBJ2-6	few	CATSPTSSGANVLTF	TGTGCCACCAGTCCAACAAGCTCTGGGGCCAACGTCCTGACTTTC
TRBV7-9	TRBD1	TRBJ2-7	-	CASSLVGQGPYEQYF	TGTGCCAGCAGCTTAGTAGGACAGGGTCCTTACGAGCAGTACTTC
TRBV6-5	-	TRBJ1-3	few	CASSPDSNSGNTIYF	TGTGCCAGCAGTCCGGACAGTAACTCTGGAAACACCATATATTTT
TRBV5-1	-	TRBJ1-4	few	CASSLEGETTGVLFF	TGCGCCAGCAGCTTGGAGGGGGAGACTACGGGCGTCCTGTTTTTT
TRBV28	TRBD1	TRBJ2-7	-	CASSLFAGTGRTYEQYF	TGTGCCAGCAGTTTATTCGCCGGGACAGGGCGGACATACGAGCAGTACTTC
TRBV6-6	-	TRBJ1-1	few	CASSYSQAGNTEAFF	TGTGCCAGCAGTTACTCCCAGGCAGGAAACACTGAAGCTTTCTTT
TRBV20-1	-	TRBJ2-1	-	CSALDYNEQFF	TGCAGTGCGTTAGATTACAATGAGCAGTTCTTC
TRBV5-5	-	TRBJ1-5	-	CASSLDGGQYQPQHF	TGTGCCAGCAGCTTGGATGGAGGGCAGTATCAGCCCCAGCATTTT
TRBV11-2	-	TRBJ2-7	-	CASSLDWGQAIHEQYF	TGTGCCAGCAGCTTAGATTGGGGGCAGGCCATCCACGAGCAGTACTTC
TRBV5-1	-	TRBJ1-6	-	CASSGEALGSYNSPLHF	TGCGCCAGCAGTGGGGAGGCCTTGGGGTCCTATAATTCACCCCTCCACTTT
TRBV9	-	TRBJ2-1	once	CASSVGLRTDTGNEQFF	TGTGCCAGCAGCGTCGGACTGAGGACCGATACCGGCAATGAGCAGTTCTTC
TRBV29-1	TRBD2	TRBJ2-7	-	CSVELLAGFSYEQYF	TGCAGCGTTGAACTGCTAGCGGGGTTTTCCTACGAGCAGTACTTC
TRBV29-1	TRBD1	TRBJ2-3	few	CSVDRGTADTQYF	TGCAGCGTGGACAGGGGAACAGCAGATACGCAGTATTTT
TRBV27	-	TRBJ1-1	-	CASSLTRVSTEAFF	TGTGCCAGCAGTTTAACCAGGGTCAGCACTGAAGCTTTCTTT
TRBV9	-	TRBJ2-3	-	CASSAPLHGVTTSTDTQYF	TGTGCCAGCAGCGCCCCCTTACACGGGGTAACCACGAGCACAGATACGCAGTATTTT
TRBV6-6	-	TRBJ2-5	-	CASSSLALEETQYF	TGTGCCAGCAGTTCGCTAGCGTTAGAGGAGACCCAGTACTTC
TRBV2	TRBD2	TRBJ2-7	once	CASRVGTSGTYEQYF	TGTGCCAGCAGAGTTGGGACTAGCGGGACTTACGAGCAGTACTTC
TRBV7-6	-	TRBJ2-2	-	CASSFGPTGELFF	TGTGCCAGCAGCTTTGGGCCGACCGGGGAGCTGTTTTTT
TRBV4-2	-	TRBJ2-1	-	CASSQDEGGGGNEQFF	TGTGCCAGCAGCCAAGATGAAGGGGGGGGCGGTAATGAGCAGTTCTTC
TRBV11-3	TRBD2	TRBJ2-7	-	CASSLEASGRASVTSQEQYF	TGTGCCAGCAGCTTAGAGGCTAGCGGGAGGGCCTCGGTCACGAGCCAAGAGCAGTACTTC
TRBV7-8	TRBD2	TRBJ2-7	-	CASSLISGGDEQYF	TGTGCCAGCAGCTTAATCTCGGGAGGCGACGAGCAGTACTTC
TRBV30	-	TRBJ2-7	once	CAWSVRLDSRFSYEQYF	TGTGCCTGGAGTGTACGATTGGACAGTCGATTCTCCTACGAGCAGTACTTC
TRBV5-1	-	TRBJ1-2	-	CANSLGGRAGGYTF	TGCGCCAACAGCTTGGGAGGGCGGGCTGGCGGCTACACCTTC
TRBV5-5	-	TRBJ2-5	-	CASSLASGGLAETQYF	TGTGCCAGCAGCTTAGCGTCCGGGGGGCTGGCAGAGACCCAGTACTTC
TRBV7-9	-	TRBJ1-3	-	CASSLRDFHTIYF	TGTGCCAGCAGCTTAAGAGATTTTCACACCATATATTTT
TRBV7-3	-	TRBJ2-1	-	CASSLRPDRPSSDSFPNEQFF	TGTGCCAGCAGCCTTCGCCCGGACAGACCTTCCTCGGACTCCTTCCCCAATGAGCAGTTCTTC